Detailed here is one T cell receptor (beta chain). Germline V gene lookup returns CDR1 LNHNV and CDR2 YYDKDF (reference sequence). Unmatched junction bases numbered 10, after V lost 2 bases and J lost 4 bases. This CDR3 is built from 17 residues. This sample is part of a study of patients and donors after allogeneic stem cell transplantation. One entry per CDR3 protein results from TCRdb running MiXCR on the RT-PCR reads. The sample includes fewer than 250,000 distinct CDR3 sequences, over 12% of them seen just once. J is TRBJ2-1 and V is TRBV15; 8 nucleotides line up with TRBD2. This TCR was sampled from a human donor who was either an allogeneic HSCT recipient or a stem cell or donor lymphocyte infusion donor (not recorded which). It is not recorded whose cells these are; they may come from a transplant donor. The sequencing sample was made of blood, either unsorted or a sorted T cell fraction (not recorded which). CDR3 sequence (DNA): TGTGCCACCAGCAGAAGTAAAGGGACTAGTCGGTACAATGAGCAGTTCTTC. Amino acids: CATSRSKGTSRYNEQFF.